This section outlines one TCR beta chain sequence together with its context. Its antigen remains unknown. Its ends do not fully match the called genes, so a read error is possible. CDR3 length: 13 amino acids. The record originates from a study of response to subunit inactivated influenza vaccine. One entry per CDR3 protein, called by TCRdb with MiXCR from the RT-PCR reads. The sample contains around 710,000 distinct CDR3 sequences, more than 11% of which appear only once. Study conclusions and caveats: T cells newly recruited by each seasonal influenza vaccination are few, the authors suggested.

The chain couples TRBV12-3 or TRBV12-4 to TRBJ1-1; no firm D call. This receptor was taken from a man aged 50 or older who received an inactivated influenza vaccine. The sequencing used PBMCs from blood, collected less than 15 days before vaccination. CDR3 sequence: CASSIARNTEAFF. In DNA form, the CDR3 reads TGTGCCAGCAGTATAGCGAGGAACACTGAAGCTTTCTTT.